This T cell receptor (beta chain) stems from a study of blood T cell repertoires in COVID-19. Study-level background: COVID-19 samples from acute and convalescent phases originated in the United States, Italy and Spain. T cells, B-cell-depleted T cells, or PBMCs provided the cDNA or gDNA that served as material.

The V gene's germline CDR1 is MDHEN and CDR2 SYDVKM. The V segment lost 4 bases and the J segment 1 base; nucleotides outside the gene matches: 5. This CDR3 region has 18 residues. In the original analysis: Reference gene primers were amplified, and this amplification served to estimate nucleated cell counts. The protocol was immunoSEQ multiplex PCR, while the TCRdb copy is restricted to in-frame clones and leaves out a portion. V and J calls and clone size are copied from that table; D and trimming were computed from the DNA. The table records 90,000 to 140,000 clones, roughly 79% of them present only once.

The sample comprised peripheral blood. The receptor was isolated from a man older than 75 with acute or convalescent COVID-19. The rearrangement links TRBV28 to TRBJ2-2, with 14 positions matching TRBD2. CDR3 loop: CASSSPGLAGENTGELFF. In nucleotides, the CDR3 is TGTGCCAGCAGTTCCCCGGGACTAGCGGGAGAGAACACCGGGGAGCTGTTTTTT.